The sequence of this TCR beta chain was determined in a study of graft-versus-host responses after intestinal transplantation (TCRdb year 2021). General notes on the study: The transplants that recipients got were multivisceral, liver-intestinal, or isolated intestinal. The cohort enrolled 24 intestinal transplant recipients including one retransplant, and 3 patients lacking pretransplant specimens were excluded. Graft-versus-host and host-versus-graft alloreactive T cell clones were tracked in the graft, circulation and bone marrow after intestinal transplantation using bulk TCR-beta CDR3 sequencing. Every recipient was given anti-thymocyte globulin induction, followed by approximately 3 years of maintenance tacrolimus and steroids. A peak of at least 4% donor T cells among recipient peripheral blood mononuclear cells was the definition used for donor T cell macrochimerism. Rather than being sequenced by the commercial service, samples from a few later patients were sequenced in-house on an Illumina MiSeq and processed with MiXCR. Alloreactive clones were identified by sequencing pre-transplant mixed lymphocyte reaction products and comparing these products with unstimulated pre-transplant donor and recipient T cells. Paper-wide results and their limitations: In patients with donor T cell macrochimerism, the allografts had high GvH to HvG T cell clonal ratios. Peak levels of circulating GvH clones were associated with declines in HvG clones early after transplant. The conclusions were limited by the relatively low number and heterogeneity of the intestinal transplant patients. GvH clones were detected in recipient bone marrow, and some of these GvH clones were observed earlier in ileal mucosa or blood, consistent with an intestinal mucosal origin.

CDR1 and CDR2, per the germline V gene, are MGHRA and YSYEKL. Cut back by 4 bases and 5 bases, the V and J ends lie 6 bases apart. The CDR3 measures 12 amino acids from cysteine to phenylalanine. The DNA shown is the 36-base CDR3, in frame from base 1. A few counts support this clone. The antigen this receptor binds is unknown. The record has no base qualities; no much larger clone is one base away. The time point label of this sample denotes: cells obtained before transplantation from donor or recipient. CD3+CD4+ and CD3+CD8+ populations were FACS-sorted from unstimulated pre-transplant donor and recipient cells taken from spleen or lymph nodes. The library relied on the immunoSEQ multiplex PCR assay. For most patients, genomic DNA was isolated with the Qiagen DNeasy Blood and Tissue Kit and sent frozen to Adaptive Biotechnologies for TCR sequencing. Adaptive Biotechnologies carried out high-throughput TCR-beta CDR3 sequencing of genomic DNA for most patients. The authors' pipeline ran thus. TCR sequencing data for roughly 18 patients were retrieved from Adaptive's ImmunoSEQ software; three other patients were processed with MiXCR and VDJtools. To correct CD4 versus CD8 sorting errors, sequences present in both subsets at a frequency ratio below 5:1 were removed. CDR3 nucleotide sequences shared between donor and recipient were removed because the origin of such sequences could not be assigned. Alloreactive clones required at least 2-fold expansion over unstimulated cells and minimum CFSE-low frequency of 0.002% (template counts) or 0.001% (read counts). Clones were considered mappable if detected in sequenced pre-transplant spleen, lymph node, or MLR CFSE-low populations of the donor or recipient. The cumulative frequency of alloreactive clones was calculated as a percentage of all sequences, weighted by copy number. TCRdb stores this immuneACCESS table with in-frame sequences only. Part of the clones is absent; in the studies checked, under half of the shortfall reflects unresolved V genes, and no reason is known for the rest. The DNA was the basis for D and trimming; V, J and clone size are from that table. This sample has some 100,000 clones in its table, and approximately 92% of those were observed once. In total, the top ten clones hold 1.1% of the sample.

Rearrangement joined TRBV4-1 to TRBJ1-5, and perhaps TRBD1 as D gene, on 5 matching bases. This sample comprised unstimulated CD8+ T cells sorted from spleen or lymph node cells, obtained before transplant. This TCR derives from a human donor who was the organ donor for an intestinal transplant. Here the CDR3 is given as CASSLGDQPQHF. The nucleotides are TGCGCCAGCAGCCTAGGGGATCAGCCCCAGCATTTT.